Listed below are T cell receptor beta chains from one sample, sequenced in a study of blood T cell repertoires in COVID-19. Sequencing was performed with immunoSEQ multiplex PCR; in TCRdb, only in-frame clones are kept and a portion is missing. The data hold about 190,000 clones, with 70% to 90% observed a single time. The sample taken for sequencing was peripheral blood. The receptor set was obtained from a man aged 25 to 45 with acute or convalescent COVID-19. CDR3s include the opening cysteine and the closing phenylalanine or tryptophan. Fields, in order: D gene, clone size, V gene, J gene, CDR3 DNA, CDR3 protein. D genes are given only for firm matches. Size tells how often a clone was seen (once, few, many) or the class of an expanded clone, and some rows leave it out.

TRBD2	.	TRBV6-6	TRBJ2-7	TGTGCCAGCAGTTACCTAGCGGATGGGGCCTACGAGCAGTACTTC	CASSYLADGAYEQYF
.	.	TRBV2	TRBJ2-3	TGTGCCAGCAGGGGCAGGGTGGATACGCAGTATTTT	CASRGRVDTQYF
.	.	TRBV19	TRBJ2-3	TGTGCCAGTAGTATAGTTCAGGGCGTAGATACGCAGTATTTT	CASSIVQGVDTQYF
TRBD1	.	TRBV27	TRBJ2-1	TGTGCCAGCAAACAGGGGGGCGCGAGGTCCTACAATGAGCAGTTCTTC	CASKQGGARSYNEQFF
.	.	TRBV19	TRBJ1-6	TGTGCCAGTGCCGGCTCCTATAATTCACCCCTCCACTTT	CASAGSYNSPLHF
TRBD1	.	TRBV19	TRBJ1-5	TGTGCCAGTAGTAAAGGACAGGGTTCTTCGTTGAATCAGCCCCAGCATTTT	CASSKGQGSSLNQPQHF
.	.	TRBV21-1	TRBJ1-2	TGTGCCAGCAGCAAAGTAGGGACTGGGCCTGTGGACTATGGCTACACCTTC	CASSKVGTGPVDYGYTF
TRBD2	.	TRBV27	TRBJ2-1	TGTGCCAGCAGTTCGTTGCGGGGGGTCTATTCGAGCTCCTACAATGAGCAGTTCTTC	CASSSLRGVYSSSYNEQFF
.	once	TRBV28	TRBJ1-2	TGTGCCAGCACCCCTGGAGGGGAGTCGGCCTATGGCTACACCTTC	CASTPGGESAYGYTF
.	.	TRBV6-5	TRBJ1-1	TGTGCCAGCAGTCCACGACACGACACTGAAGCTTTCTTT	CASSPRHDTEAFF
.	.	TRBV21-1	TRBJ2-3	TGTGCCAGCAGCAAAGAGGAACGGTGGCTAGCGGGACTTCAATCGAGGACAGATACGCAGTATTTT	CASSKEERWLAGLQSRTDTQYF
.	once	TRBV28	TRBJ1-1	TGTGCCAGCGAGACAGGCCGAGTCACTGAAGCTTTCTTT	CASETGRVTEAFF
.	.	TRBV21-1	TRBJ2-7	TGTGCCAGCAGCACCGGGACAGGGGGCTACGAGCAGTACTTC	CASSTGTGGYEQYF
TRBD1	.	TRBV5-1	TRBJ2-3	TGCGCCAGCAGCTTACAGGGGGCGCAGACGCAGTATTTT	CASSLQGAQTQYF
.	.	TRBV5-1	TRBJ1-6	TGCGCCAGCAGCCCAGGTGCGGGGGGGACCCCGGCGACCACCTTT	CASSPGAGGTPATTF
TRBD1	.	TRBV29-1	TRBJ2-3	TGCAGCGTCCGGACAGGGCCGACGGCAGATACGCAGTATTTT	CSVRTGPTADTQYF
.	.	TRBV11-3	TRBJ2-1	TGTGCCAGCAGCAGGGGGAATGAGCAGTTCTTC	CASSRGNEQFF
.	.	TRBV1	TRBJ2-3	TGCACCAGCAGCCAATCCCCGCCGCCCGCGCGTAGCACAGATACGCAGTATTTT	CTSSQSPPPARSTDTQYF
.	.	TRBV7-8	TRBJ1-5	TGTGCCAGCAGCCTAAATACCAACTATCAGCCCCAGCATTTT	CASSLNTNYQPQHF
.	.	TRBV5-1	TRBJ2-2	TGCGCCAGCAGCTTGGGTGCCGGGGGGCCAAACACCGGGGAGCTGTTTTTT	CASSLGAGGPNTGELFF
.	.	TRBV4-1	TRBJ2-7	TGCGCCAGCAGCCTGGGAGATGGGGTTTTCTACGAGCAGTACTTC	CASSLGDGVFYEQYF
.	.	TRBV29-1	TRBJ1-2	TGCAGCGTTTACGTAGCTAACTATGGCTACACCTTC	CSVYVANYGYTF
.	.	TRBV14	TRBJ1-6	TGTGCCAGCAGTCCGGGGGAGAGGGAAACATTAAATTCACCCCTCCACTTT	CASSPGERETLNSPLHF
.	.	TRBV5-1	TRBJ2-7	TGCGCCAGCAGCTGGGGGGACGGATCCTACGAGCAGTACTTC	CASSWGDGSYEQYF
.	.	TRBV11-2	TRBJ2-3	TGTGCCAGCAGCTCGGCAGGGGTCGCTGATACGCAGTATTTT	CASSSAGVADTQYF
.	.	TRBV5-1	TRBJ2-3	TGCGCCAGCAGCCCAGAAGCGAGAGGGACAGATACGCAGTATTTT	CASSPEARGTDTQYF
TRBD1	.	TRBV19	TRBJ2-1	TGTGCCAGTAGTTATCAGGGGGTGAATGAGCAGTTCTTC	CASSYQGVNEQFF
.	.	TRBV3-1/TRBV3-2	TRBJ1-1	TGTGCCAGCAGCCCTCAGGGAATGCAGCGAACTGAAGCTTTCTTT	CASSPQGMQRTEAFF
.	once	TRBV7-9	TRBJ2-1	TGTGCCAGCAGCTCTTTTCCTGCGGGATCGTACAATGAGCAGTTCTTC	CASSSFPAGSYNEQFF
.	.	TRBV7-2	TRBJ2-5	TGTGCCAGCAGCTTAGTGTATCAGACCCAGTACTTC	CASSLVYQTQYF
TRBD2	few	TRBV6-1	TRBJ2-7	TGTGCCAGCAGTGAAATAGCGGGGGCTTCCTACGAGCAGTACTTC	CASSEIAGASYEQYF
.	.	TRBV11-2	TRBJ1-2	TGTGCCAGCAGCTCCTTGGACAGCCGCTATGGCTACACCTTC	CASSSLDSRYGYTF
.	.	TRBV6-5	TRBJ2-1	TGTGCCACCAAGGAGAGTTCACTTTTATCCGATGAGCAGTTCTTC	CATKESSLLSDEQFF
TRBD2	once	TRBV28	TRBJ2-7	TGTGCCAGCGGGGACCGCCCTACTAGCGGGCCGGCCTACGAGCAGTACTTC	CASGDRPTSGPAYEQYF
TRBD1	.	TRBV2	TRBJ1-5	TGTGCCAGCGTAGGGACAGGGGAGAATCAGCCCCAGCATTTT	CASVGTGENQPQHF
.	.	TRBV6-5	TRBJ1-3	TGTGCCAGCAGCCCGGACAGTTTCTCTGGAAACACCATATATTTT	CASSPDSFSGNTIYF
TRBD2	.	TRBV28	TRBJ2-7	TGTGCCAGCAGTCCCCAGGGGACTAGTTCGTACGAGCAGTACTTC	CASSPQGTSSYEQYF